The present T cell receptor (beta chain) was sequenced within a study of T cell responses to AZD1222 COVID-19 vaccine. Findings and limits, study-wide: The span of vaccine-associated CD4 TCRs extended across spike, with dominance at 160-218 and 743-854. There were mostly white British donors and more females than males, and clonal diversity was possibly underestimated. Two doses of AZD1222 preceded a rise in Spike-specific TCR breadth and depth.

This clone was counted once. Its cognate antigen is unknown. Assay used: immunoSEQ multiplex PCR; TCRdb lists only in-frame clones, some missing. The sample lists approximately 190,000 clones; roughly 88% were seen once. The source of this sequence is an adult in good health. The material was peripheral blood, obtained on day 0 of AZD1222 vaccination.

CDR3 in DNA: TGCGCCAGCAGCTTGGTTGGCGGTCGCAATGAGCAGTTCTTC. The encoded protein is CASSLVGGRNEQFF. The genes are TRBV5-1 and TRBJ2-1; D is ambiguous. The CDR3 has 14 amino acids. V was pared by 0 bases and J by 6 bases, with 10 bases between. Germline V gene sequence: CDR1 SGHRS, CDR2 YFSETQ.